Presented here are 30 T cell receptor beta chains from one specimen sequenced in a study of T cell repertoires in cytomegalovirus infection. TCRdb called the reads again in MiXCR, with one record for every CDR3 protein. Of about 300,000 distinct CDR3 sequences listed, around 25% are singletons. The sequenced sample consisted of PBMCs. The receptors derive from a human donor in good health (CMV status not recorded). Some clones in this sample may be carry-over from other donors' samples.

This clonotype was detected only once. V is TRBV6-2 or TRBV6-3 and J is TRBJ2-4; 12 bases line up with TRBD2. CDR3 length: 19 residues. Germline CDR1 and CDR2: MNHEY and SVGEGT. V gave up 2 bases and J gave up 0 bases; unmatched junction bases: 8. CDR3 sequence: CASSYLLAGGLEAKNIQYF. CDR3 DNA: TGTGCCAGCAGTTACCTCCTAGCGGGAGGGCTAGAAGCCAAAAACATTCAGTACTTC.

The rearrangement uses TRBV2 and TRBJ1-4, with TRBD1 matching 7 bases. Germline V gene lookup returns CDR1 SNHLY and CDR2 FYNNEI. Trimming at V came to 7 bases and at J to 7 bases, leaving 6 bases not matched to a gene. The CDR3 has 13 residues. CDR3 DNA sequence: TGTGCCAGCACCGGGACAGCTGTTGAAAAACTGTTTTTT. This gives the protein CASTGTAVEKLFF. Full variable domain (missing parts from reference TRBV2 and TRBJ1-4): EPEVTQTPSHQVTQMGQEVILRCVPISNHLYFYWYRQILGQKVEFLVSFYNNEISEKSEIFDDQFSVERPDGSNFTLKIRSTKLEDSAMYFCASTGTAVEKLFFGSGTQLSVL.

This clonotype was recorded a few times. The V and J genes are TRBV19 and TRBJ1-6; 9 bases fit TRBD1. The length of the CDR3 is 15 residues. From germline, CDR1 is LNHDA and CDR2 SQIVND (reference sequence). Unmatched junction bases numbered 7, after V lost 6 bases and J lost 7 bases. The DNA of the CDR3 is TGTGCCAGTAGCATCCGGACAGGGGTGAATTCACCCCTCCACTTT. Its protein product is CASSIRTGVNSPLHF.

The rearrangement uses TRBV28 and TRBJ2-2, with no clear D. This CDR3 region has 13 residues. Germline V gives CDR1 MDHEN, CDR2 SYDVKM. V lost 4 bases, J lost 0 bases, and 3 bases lay in between. The chain's CDR3 is CASSWSNTGELFF. CDR3 coding DNA: TGTGCCAGCAGTTGGTCGAACACCGGGGAGCTGTTTTTT.

Many counts were recorded for this clonotype. The V and J genes are TRBV7-2 and TRBJ1-2, with 7 nucleotides matching TRBD1. From germline, CDR1 is SGHTA and CDR2 FQGNSA. V was clipped by 5 bases and J by 5 bases; unmatched bases: 5. CDR3 length equals 13 residues. CDR3: CASSQQQGYGYTF. The DNA of the CDR3 is TGTGCCAGCAGCCAACAACAGGGGTATGGCTACACCTTC. Full variable domain (outside the CDR3, taken from reference TRBV7-2 and TRBJ1-2): GAGVSQSPSNKVTEKGKDVELRCDPISGHTALYWYRQSLGQGLEFLIYFQGNSAPDKSGLPSDRFSAERTGGSVSTLTIQRTQQEDSAVYLCASSQQQGYGYTFGSGTRLTVV.

This clonotype showed up many times. This chain connects TRBV10-3 to TRBJ2-3; 8 nucleotides match TRBD2. Looked up from germline, CDR1 is ENHRY and CDR2 is SYGVKD. The CDR3 consists of 16 residues. V lost 1 base, J lost 2 bases, and 5 bases stayed unmatched. The CDR3 reads CAISEFTSGNTDTQYF. The CDR3 nucleotides are TGTGCCATCAGTGAGTTTACTAGCGGCAACACAGATACGCAGTATTTT.

As concerns this clonotype: A much more abundant neighbour one base away suggests this may be a read error. The V and J genes are TRBV7-2 and TRBJ2-5; unclear D gene. This CDR3 comprises 14 residues. Germline V gene lookup returns CDR1 SGHTA and CDR2 FQGNSA. The CDR3 sequence: CAGSRDDLQETQYF. DNA for the CDR3: TGTGCCGGCAGCCGAGATGACTTACAAGAGACCCAGTACTTC.

The chain uses TRBV28 and TRBJ1-5; D is undetermined. Germline V gives CDR1 MDHEN, CDR2 SYDVKM. This CDR3 is 13 amino acids long. V was pared by 9 bases and J by 0 bases, with 9 bases between. CDR3 sequence reads: CASVPYSNQPQHF. CDR3 in DNA: TGTGCCAGTGTACCTTATAGCAATCAGCCCCAGCATTTT.

The chain's CDR3 is CSVEGNQETQYF. CDR3 nucleotide sequence: TGCAGCGTTGAGGGGAACCAAGAGACCCAGTACTTC. V and J are TRBV29-1 and TRBJ2-5; D is uncertain. The CDR3 sequence is 12 residues long. The V gene's germline CDR1 is SQVTM and CDR2 ANQGSEA. Trimming left V 3 bases short and J 0 bases short, with 5 bases between. Supplemented by reference TRBV29-1 and TRBJ2-5, the full variable domain reads SAVISQKPSRDICQRGTSLTIQCQVDSQVTMMFWYRQQPGQSLTLIATANQGSEATYESGFVIDKFPISRPNLTFSTLTVSNMSPEDSSIYLCSVEGNQETQYFGPGTRLLVL.

The V call is TRBV6-5, the J call TRBJ2-2; no clear D. The V end lost 2 bases, the J end lost 7 bases, and 17 bases lay between the germline ends. This CDR3 comprises 16 residues. From germline, CDR1 is MNHEY and CDR2 SVGAGI. The CDR3 DNA sequence: TGTGCCAGCAGTTACCCCCCTCCCGGAGAAGGCGGGGAGCTGTTTTTT. Residues: CASSYPPPGEGGELFF.

This clonotype was observed a handful of times. The chain couples TRBV20-1 to TRBJ1-1; D is possibly TRBD1 (5 bases). CDR1 and CDR2 from the germline V gene are DFQATT and SNEGSKA (reference sequence). The CDR3 is 15 amino acids. V was trimmed by 6 bases and J by 1 base, leaving 18 bases between them. The CDR3 sequence is CSAATRGRANTEAFF. The CDR3 nucleotides are TGCAGTGCGGCGACCCGGGGGAGGGCGAACACTGAAGCTTTCTTT.

The sample holds one count of this clonotype. This chain uses TRBV20-1 with TRBJ2-5; D remains unclear. CDR1 is DFQATT and CDR2 is SNEGSKA in the germline V gene (reference sequence). There are 15 residues in the CDR3. V was cut by 1 base and J by 2 bases, with 14 bases left in between. CDR3 region: CSARARRAAQETQYF. The CDR3 DNA is TGCAGTGCTAGAGCGCGACGGGCGGCTCAAGAGACCCAGTACTTC.

V usage is TRBV19 and J usage is TRBJ2-2, with D unresolved. V lost 8 bases to trimming and J lost 0 bases, with 13 bases between them. Germline CDR1 LNHDA, CDR2 SQIVND (reference sequence). The CDR3 contains 15 residues. The CDR3 bases are TGTGCCAGTCATAAGGAGACGACGAACACCGGGGAGCTGTTTTTT. As protein: CASHKETTNTGELFF.

The chain recombines TRBV5-4 with TRBJ2-7; the match to TRBD2 covers 8 bases. Per the germline V gene, CDR1 is SGHNT and CDR2 is YYREEE (reference sequence). This CDR3 is 12 amino acids long. The V segment lost 4 bases and the J segment 11 bases; nucleotides outside the gene matches: 8. Here the CDR3 DNA reads TGTGCCAGCAGCGGCGGACTAGCTGAAAAGTACTTC. Protein: CASSGGLAEKYF.

This clonotype occurred a few times. The V gene is TRBV29-1, the J gene TRBJ1-1, with D unclear. V was clipped by 6 bases and J by 2 bases, with 10 bases between them. Germline CDR1 and CDR2: SQVTM and ANQGSEA. The length of the CDR3 is 12 residues. The CDR3 nucleotides read TGCAGCGTCGGACGGGTAAACACTGAAGCTTTCTTT. It encodes CSVGRVNTEAFF.

The sample holds many counts of this clonotype. The chain combines TRBV28 with TRBJ2-7; D not certain. Germline assignment: CDR1 MDHEN and CDR2 SYDVKM. The length of the CDR3 is 13 residues. V was pared by 3 bases and J by 4 bases, with 10 bases between. The CDR3 bases are TGTGCCAGCAGTTTTTTCGTGGCATACGAGCAGTACTTC. Its translation is CASSFFVAYEQYF.

There are many counts of this clonotype. The chain uses TRBV7-2 and TRBJ2-1; D may match TRBD1 or TRBD2 (5 bases each). Trimming removed 2 bases at V and 3 bases at J, with 23 bases between. This CDR3 is built from 19 residues. The V gene's germline CDR1 is SGHTA and CDR2 FQGNSA. The CDR3 region has the DNA TGTGCCAGCAGCTTACGTCCAGGGCGGGTAAGGGTAAGCTACAATGAGCAGTTCTTC. Its protein product is CASSLRPGRVRVSYNEQFF.

In this sample, this clonotype turned up a few times. This chain joins TRBV6-2 or TRBV6-3 and TRBJ2-7, with TRBD2 identical over 13 bases. The CDR3 contains 16 residues. The junction had 10 bases not matched to a gene; V was cut back by 6 bases and J by 5 bases. Germline values: CDR1 MNHEY, CDR2 SVGEGT. The CDR3 here is CASSSRLAGGSNEQYF. The CDR3 nucleotides are TGTGCCAGCAGCTCCCGACTAGCGGGGGGTTCGAACGAGCAGTACTTC.

The chain has TRBV29-1 and TRBJ1-3; no clear D gene. The CDR3 loop spans 12 amino acids. Germline-derived CDR1 and CDR2 are SQVTM and ANQGSEA. The ends were cut back, 3 bases at V and 3 bases at J, with 6 bases in the middle. CDR3 sequence reads: CSVEAGGNTIYF. CDR3 coding DNA: TGCAGCGTTGAGGCGGGTGGAAACACCATATATTTT.

This clonotype showed up many times. CDR3 loop: CASSPLGGGSLGGNTIYF. The CDR3 DNA reads as TGTGCCAGCAGCCCCTTGGGAGGGGGCAGTCTAGGGGGAAACACCATATATTTT. The chain uses TRBV7-2 and TRBJ1-3; 7 bases line up with TRBD1. The CDR3 length is 18 residues. Trimming at V came to 5 bases and at J to 4 bases, leaving 17 bases not matched to a gene. Germline values: CDR1 SGHTA, CDR2 FQGNSA.

V usage is TRBV5-1 and J usage is TRBJ2-5, with D unresolved. CDR1 and CDR2 (germline): SGHRS, YFSETQ. V dropped 3 bases and J dropped 0 bases, with 12 bases sitting between them. The CDR3 length is 15 residues. The CDR3 region is CASSSYNGNQETQYF. The DNA for the CDR3 is TGCGCCAGCAGCTCCTACAATGGGAACCAAGAGACCCAGTACTTC.

In its sample, this clonotype was seen a few times. V usage is TRBV4-1 and J usage is TRBJ2-3, with 10 bases fitting TRBD2. The CDR3 is 15 amino acids. In germline, CDR1 is MGHRA, CDR2 YSYEKL. The V and J ends lost 2 bases and 4 bases, in that order; junction bases with no gene match: 3. CDR3 DNA: TGCGCCAGCAGCCAATGGGGGACTAGCGCAGATACGCAGTATTTT. This encodes CASSQWGTSADTQYF.

The chain carries TRBV29-1 and TRBJ2-5; TRBD1 aligns across 10 bases. The CDR3 has 14 amino acids. The V segment lost 5 bases and the J segment 4 bases; nucleotides outside the gene matches: 7. CDR1 is SQVTM and CDR2 is ANQGSEA in the germline V gene. The CDR3 sequence: CSVSGQGLRETQYF. In DNA, the CDR3 is TGCAGCGTTTCGGGACAGGGGTTACGAGAGACCCAGTACTTC.

The genes are TRBV28 and TRBJ1-2, with a weak D call TRBD1 (5 bases). Germline V gene data show CDR1 as MDHEN and CDR2 as SYDVKM. The ends were cut back, 2 bases at V and 0 bases at J, with 7 bases in the middle. This CDR3 has 14 residues. The CDR3 protein is CASSLGAANYGYTF. CDR3 coding DNA: TGTGCCAGCAGTTTAGGGGCAGCTAACTATGGCTACACCTTC.

This clonotype was seen ten or more times. This chain links TRBV28 with TRBJ1-1, with D possibly TRBD1 on 5 matching bases. The CDR3 is made up of 15 amino acids. Germline CDR1 MDHEN, CDR2 SYDVKM. Between the trimmed V and J ends, which lost 5 bases and 1 base, there was a span of 14 bases. CDR3 coding DNA: TGTGCCAGCAGTCCCGCGTCAGGGACGAACACTGAAGCTTTCTTT. It is translated as CASSPASGTNTEAFF.

The rearrangement joins TRBV28 to TRBJ2-1; maybe TRBD2 (5 bases). The ends were cut back, 3 bases at V and 7 bases at J, with 7 bases in the middle. Looked up from germline, CDR1 is MDHEN and CDR2 is SYDVKM. The CDR3 runs to 12 residues. The CDR3 bases are TGTGCCAGCAGTTTCCGAGGGAATGAGCAGTTCTTC. It is translated as CASSFRGNEQFF.

The chain is built from TRBV5-1 and TRBJ1-5; weak D call: TRBD1 (5 bases). Per the germline V gene, CDR1 is SGHRS and CDR2 is YFSETQ. Trimming removed 4 bases at V and 3 bases at J, with 8 bases between. This CDR3 has 13 residues. This CDR3 is CASSQGFNQPQHF. In nucleotides, the CDR3 is TGCGCCAGCAGCCAGGGATTCAATCAGCCCCAGCATTTT.

The rearrangement links TRBV24-1 to TRBJ2-4; D is unclear. CDR3 length: 15 residues. Trimming stripped 4 bases from V and 0 bases from J, with 9 bases between. The germline V gene has CDR1 KGHDR and CDR2 SFDVKD. In DNA form, the CDR3 reads TGTGCCACCAGTGACCCCACCAGAGCCAAAAACATTCAGTACTTC. This gives the protein CATSDPTRAKNIQYF.

This clonotype came up a few times. The gene calls are TRBV5-1 and TRBJ2-2; the match to TRBD1 covers 8 bases. V was pared by 4 bases and J by 4 bases, with 6 bases of the junction left unmatched. This CDR3 contains 15 residues. CDR1 is SGHRS and CDR2 is YFSETQ in the germline V gene. The CDR3 here is CASSADRGPTGELFF. DNA of the CDR3: TGCGCCAGCAGCGCCGACAGGGGACCCACCGGGGAGCTGTTTTTT.

V gene TRBV7-2 combines with J gene TRBJ1-2; D perhaps matches TRBD1 (6 bases). CDR3 size: 12 residues. Germline CDR1 and CDR2: SGHTA and FQGNSA. V shed 6 bases and J shed 4 bases, with 9 bases lying between them. CDR3 DNA sequence: TGTGCCAGCAGGGAAGGGGGCTATGGCTACACCTTC. Translated, it gives CASREGGYGYTF.